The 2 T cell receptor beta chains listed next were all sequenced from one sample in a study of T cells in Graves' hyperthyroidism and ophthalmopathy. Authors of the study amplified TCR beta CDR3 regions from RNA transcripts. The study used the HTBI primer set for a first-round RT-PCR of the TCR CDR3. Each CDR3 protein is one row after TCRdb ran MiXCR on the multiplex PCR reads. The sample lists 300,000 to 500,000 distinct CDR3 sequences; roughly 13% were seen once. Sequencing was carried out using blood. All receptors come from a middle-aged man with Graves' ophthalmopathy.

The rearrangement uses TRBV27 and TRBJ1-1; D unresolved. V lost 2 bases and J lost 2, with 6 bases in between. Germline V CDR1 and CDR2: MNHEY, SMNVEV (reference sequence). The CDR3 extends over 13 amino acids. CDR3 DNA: TGTGCCAGCAGTTTAATAGTCAACACTGAAGCTTTCTTT. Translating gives CASSLIVNTEAFF.

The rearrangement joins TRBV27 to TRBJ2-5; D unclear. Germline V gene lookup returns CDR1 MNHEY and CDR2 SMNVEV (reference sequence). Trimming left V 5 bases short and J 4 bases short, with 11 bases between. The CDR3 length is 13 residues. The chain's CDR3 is CASSVIGIETQYF. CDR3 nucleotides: TGTGCCAGCAGTGTAATAGGGATAGAGACCCAGTACTTC.